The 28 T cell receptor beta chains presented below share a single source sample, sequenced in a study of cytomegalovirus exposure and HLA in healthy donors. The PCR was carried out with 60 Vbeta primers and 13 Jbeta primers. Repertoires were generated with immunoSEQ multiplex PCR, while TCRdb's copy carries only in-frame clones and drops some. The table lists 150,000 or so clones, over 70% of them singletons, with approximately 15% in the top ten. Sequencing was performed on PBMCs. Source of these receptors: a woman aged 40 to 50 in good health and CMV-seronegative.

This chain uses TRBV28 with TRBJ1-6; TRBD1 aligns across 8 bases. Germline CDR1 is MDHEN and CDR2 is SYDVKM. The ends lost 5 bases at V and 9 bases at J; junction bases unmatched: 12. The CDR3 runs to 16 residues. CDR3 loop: CASSHPRTGFTSPLHF. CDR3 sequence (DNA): TGTGCCAGCAGTCACCCCAGGACAGGGTTTACTTCACCCCTCCACTTT.

In DNA, the CDR3 is TGTGCCAGCAGTGCTGGGACAGGGGACACAGATACGCAGTATTTT. Encoded protein: CASSAGTGDTDTQYF. The chain links TRBV6-4 to TRBJ2-3, with 10 bases matching TRBD1. The germline V gene has CDR1 MRHNA and CDR2 SNTAGT. Trimming at V came to 4 bases and at J to 2 bases, leaving 3 bases not matched to a gene. The CDR3 is made up of 15 amino acids.

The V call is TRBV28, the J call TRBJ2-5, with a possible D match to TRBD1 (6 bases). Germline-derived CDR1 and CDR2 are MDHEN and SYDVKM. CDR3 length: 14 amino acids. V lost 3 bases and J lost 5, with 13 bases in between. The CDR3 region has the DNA TGTGCCAGCAGTTTGCCAGGGGAGATGGAGACCCAGTACTTC. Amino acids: CASSLPGEMETQYF.

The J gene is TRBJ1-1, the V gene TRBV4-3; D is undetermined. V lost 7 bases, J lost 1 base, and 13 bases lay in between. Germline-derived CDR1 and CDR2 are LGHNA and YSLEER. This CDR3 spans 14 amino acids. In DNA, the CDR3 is TGCGCCAGCACCTCAAGTGCAGGGAACACTGAAGCTTTCTTT. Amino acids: CASTSSAGNTEAFF.

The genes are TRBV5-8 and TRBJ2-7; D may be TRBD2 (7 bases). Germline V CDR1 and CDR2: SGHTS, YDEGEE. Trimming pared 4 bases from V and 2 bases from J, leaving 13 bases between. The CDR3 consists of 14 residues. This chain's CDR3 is CASSRRGGTYEQYF. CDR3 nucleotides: TGTGCCAGCAGCAGGAGGGGGGGGACCTACGAGCAGTACTTC.

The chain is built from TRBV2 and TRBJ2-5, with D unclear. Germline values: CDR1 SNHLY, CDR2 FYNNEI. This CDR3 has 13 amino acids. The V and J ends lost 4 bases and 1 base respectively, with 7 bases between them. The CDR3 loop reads CASSVRSQETQYF. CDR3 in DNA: TGTGCCAGCAGTGTCAGGTCCCAAGAGACCCAGTACTTC.

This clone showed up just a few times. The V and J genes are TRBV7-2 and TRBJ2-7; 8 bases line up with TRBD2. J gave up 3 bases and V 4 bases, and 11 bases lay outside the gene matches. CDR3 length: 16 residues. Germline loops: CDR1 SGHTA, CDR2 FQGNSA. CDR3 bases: TGTGCCAGCAGCTCCTCACTATTCGCGGGGGGCTACGAGCAGTACTTC. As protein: CASSSSLFAGGYEQYF. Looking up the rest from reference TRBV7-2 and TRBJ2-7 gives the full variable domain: GAGVSQSPSNKVTEKGKDVELRCDPISGHTALYWYRQSLGQGLEFLIYFQGNSAPDKSGLPSDRFSAERTGGSVSTLTIQRTQQEDSAVYLCASSSSLFAGGYEQYFGPGTRLTVT.

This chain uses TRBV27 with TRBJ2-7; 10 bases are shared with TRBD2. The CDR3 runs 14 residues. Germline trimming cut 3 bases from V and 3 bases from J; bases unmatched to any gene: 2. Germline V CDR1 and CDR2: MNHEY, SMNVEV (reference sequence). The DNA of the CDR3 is TGTGCCAGCAGTTTGGCTAGCGGGGGCTACGAGCAGTACTTC. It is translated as CASSLASGGYEQYF.

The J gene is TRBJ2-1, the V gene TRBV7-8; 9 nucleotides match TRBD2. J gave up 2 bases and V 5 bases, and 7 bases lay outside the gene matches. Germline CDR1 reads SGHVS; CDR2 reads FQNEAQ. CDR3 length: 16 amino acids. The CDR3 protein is CASSPLAGRAYNEQFF. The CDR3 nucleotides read TGTGCCAGCAGCCCCCTAGCGGGAAGGGCCTACAATGAGCAGTTCTTC.

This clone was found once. The CDR3 spells CASSIGTGNQPQHF. DNA of the CDR3: TGTGCCAGCTCGATCGGTACTGGCAATCAGCCCCAGCATTTT. This sequence joins TRBV18 and TRBJ1-5; D gene uncertain. Germline CDR1 and CDR2: KGHSH and LQKENI. Trimming pared 6 bases from V and 2 bases from J, leaving 11 bases between. The CDR3 sequence is 14 residues long.

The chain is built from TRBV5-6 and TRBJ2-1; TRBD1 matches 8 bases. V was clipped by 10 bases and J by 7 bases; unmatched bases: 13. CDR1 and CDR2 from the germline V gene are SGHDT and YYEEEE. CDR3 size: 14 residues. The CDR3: CASGMPGGMNEQFF. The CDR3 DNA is TGTGCCTCCGGTATGCCAGGGGGCATGAATGAGCAGTTCTTC. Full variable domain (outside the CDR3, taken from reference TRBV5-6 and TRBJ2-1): DAGVTQSPTHLIKTRGQQVTLRCSPKSGHDTVSWYQQALGQGPQFIFQYYEEEERQRGNFPDRFSGHQFPNYSSELNVNALLLGDSALYLCASGMPGGMNEQFFGPGTRLTVL.

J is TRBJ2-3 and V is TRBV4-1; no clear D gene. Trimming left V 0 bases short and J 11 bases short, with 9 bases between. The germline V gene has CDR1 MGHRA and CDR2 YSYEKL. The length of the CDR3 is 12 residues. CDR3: CASSQEGLLQYF. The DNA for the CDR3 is TGCGCCAGCAGCCAAGAGGGCCTTTTGCAGTATTTT.

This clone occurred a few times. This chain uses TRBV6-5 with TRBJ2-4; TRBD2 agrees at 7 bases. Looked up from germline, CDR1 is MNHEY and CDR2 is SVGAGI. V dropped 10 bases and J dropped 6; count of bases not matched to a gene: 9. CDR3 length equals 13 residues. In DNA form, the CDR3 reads TGTGCCACCTCTCAGGGAGGGCGAAACATTCAGTACTTC. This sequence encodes CATSQGGRNIQYF.

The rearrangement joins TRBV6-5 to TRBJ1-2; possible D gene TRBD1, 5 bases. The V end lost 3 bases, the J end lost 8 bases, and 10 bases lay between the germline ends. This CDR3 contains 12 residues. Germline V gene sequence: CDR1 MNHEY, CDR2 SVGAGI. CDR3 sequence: CASSYKGYGYTF. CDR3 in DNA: TGTGCCAGCAGTTATAAGGGGTACGGCTACACCTTC.

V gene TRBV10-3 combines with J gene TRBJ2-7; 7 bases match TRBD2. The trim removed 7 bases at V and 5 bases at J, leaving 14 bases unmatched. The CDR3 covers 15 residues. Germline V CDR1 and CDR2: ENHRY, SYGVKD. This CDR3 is CAITPGGGSIDEQYF. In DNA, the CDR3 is TGTGCCATCACTCCTGGGGGGGGTAGTATCGACGAGCAGTACTTC.

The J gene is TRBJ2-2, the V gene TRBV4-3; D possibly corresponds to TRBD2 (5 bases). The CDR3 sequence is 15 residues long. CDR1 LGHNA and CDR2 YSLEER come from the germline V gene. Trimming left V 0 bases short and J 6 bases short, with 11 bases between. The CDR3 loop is CASSQDLAGAGELFF. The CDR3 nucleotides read TGCGCCAGCAGCCAAGATTTAGCCGGGGCCGGGGAGCTGTTTTTT.

Written as DNA, the CDR3 is TGTGCCAGCAGCTTAGAAGGACAGGGAAATCAGCCCCAGCATTTT. Translated, it gives CASSLEGQGNQPQHF. The chain links TRBV7-8 to TRBJ1-5; 8 bases line up with TRBD1. The germline V gene has CDR1 SGHVS and CDR2 FQNEAQ. This CDR3 region has 15 residues. V was clipped by 1 base and J by 4 bases; unmatched bases: 3.

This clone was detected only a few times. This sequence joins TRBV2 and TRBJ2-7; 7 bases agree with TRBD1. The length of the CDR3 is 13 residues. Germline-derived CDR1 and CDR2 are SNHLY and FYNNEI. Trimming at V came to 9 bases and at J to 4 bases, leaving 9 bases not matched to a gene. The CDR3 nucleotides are TGTGCCAGAGGACAGGCGACAGGGTACGAGCAGTACTTC. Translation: CARGQATGYEQYF.

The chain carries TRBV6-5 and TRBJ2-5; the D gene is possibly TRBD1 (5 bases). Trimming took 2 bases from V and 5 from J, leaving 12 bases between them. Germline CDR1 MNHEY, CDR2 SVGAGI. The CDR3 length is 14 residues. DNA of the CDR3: TGTGCCAGCAGTTACCGCAGGGTCGACGAGACCCAGTACTTC. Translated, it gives CASSYRRVDETQYF.

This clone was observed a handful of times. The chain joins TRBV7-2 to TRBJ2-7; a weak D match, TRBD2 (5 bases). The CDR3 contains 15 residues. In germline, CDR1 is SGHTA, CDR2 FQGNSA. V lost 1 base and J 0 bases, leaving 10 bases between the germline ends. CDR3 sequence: CASSLVATNSYEQYF. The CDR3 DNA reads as TGTGCCAGCAGCTTAGTAGCGACCAACTCCTACGAGCAGTACTTC.

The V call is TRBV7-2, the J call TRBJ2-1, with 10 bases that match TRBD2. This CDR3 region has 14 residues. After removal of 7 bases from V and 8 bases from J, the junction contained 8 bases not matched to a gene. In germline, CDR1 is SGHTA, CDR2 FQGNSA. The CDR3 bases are TGTGCCAGCACCGGGGCTAGCGGGAGTCATGAGCAGTTCTTC. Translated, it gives CASTGASGSHEQFF.

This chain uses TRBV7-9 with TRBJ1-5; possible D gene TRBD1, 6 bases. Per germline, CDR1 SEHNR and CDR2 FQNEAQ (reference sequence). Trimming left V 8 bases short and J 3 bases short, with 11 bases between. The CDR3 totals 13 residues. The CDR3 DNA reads TGTGCCAGCTCAACAGGGTTCAATCAGCCCCAGCATTTT. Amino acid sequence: CASSTGFNQPQHF. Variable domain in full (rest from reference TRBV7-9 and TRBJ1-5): DTGVSQNPRHKITKRGQNVTFRCDPISEHNRLYWYRQTLGQGPEFLTYFQNEAQLEKSRLLSDRFSAERPKGSFSTLEIQRTEQGDSAMYLCASSTGFNQPQHFGDGTRLSIL.

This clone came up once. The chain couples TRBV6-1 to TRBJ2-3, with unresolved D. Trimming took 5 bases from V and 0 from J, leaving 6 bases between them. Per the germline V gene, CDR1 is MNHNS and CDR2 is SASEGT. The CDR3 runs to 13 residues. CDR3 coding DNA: TGTGCCAGCAGTCTTCGGAGCACAGATACGCAGTATTTT. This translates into CASSLRSTDTQYF.

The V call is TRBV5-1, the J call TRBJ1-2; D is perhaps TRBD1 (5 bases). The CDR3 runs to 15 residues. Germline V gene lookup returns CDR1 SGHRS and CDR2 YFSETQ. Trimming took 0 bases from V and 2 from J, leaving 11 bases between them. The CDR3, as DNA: TGCGCCAGCAGCTTGGCCGGGGGATTGAACTATGGCTACACCTTC. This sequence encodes CASSLAGGLNYGYTF.

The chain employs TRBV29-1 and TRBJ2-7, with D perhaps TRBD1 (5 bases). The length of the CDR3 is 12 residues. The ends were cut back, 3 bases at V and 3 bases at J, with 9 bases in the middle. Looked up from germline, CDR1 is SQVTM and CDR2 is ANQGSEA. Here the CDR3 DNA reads TGCAGCGTTGAGACAGAGCTCTACGAGCAGTACTTC. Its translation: CSVETELYEQYF.

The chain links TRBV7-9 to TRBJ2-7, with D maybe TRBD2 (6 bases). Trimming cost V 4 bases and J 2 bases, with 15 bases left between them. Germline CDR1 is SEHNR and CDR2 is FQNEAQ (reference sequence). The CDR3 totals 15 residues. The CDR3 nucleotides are TGTGCCAGCAGCTATCGGGGGACCAGGGCCTACGAGCAGTACTTC. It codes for CASSYRGTRAYEQYF.

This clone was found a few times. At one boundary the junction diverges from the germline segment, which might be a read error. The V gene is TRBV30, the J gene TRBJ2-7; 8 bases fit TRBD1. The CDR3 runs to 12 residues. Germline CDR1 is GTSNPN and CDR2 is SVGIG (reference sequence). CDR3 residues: CAWTGGSDEQYF. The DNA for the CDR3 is TGTGCCTGGACAGGGGGCTCCGACGAGCAGTACTTC.

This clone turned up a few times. The DNA for the CDR3 is TGTGCCAGCAGCGTAGCGGGAGGGCCGAATGAGCAGTTCTTC. Residues: CASSVAGGPNEQFF. The chain recombines TRBV4-2 with TRBJ2-1; 11 nucleotides align to TRBD2. Germline V gives CDR1 LGHNA, CDR2 YNFKEQ. CDR3 size: 14 residues. J was trimmed by 7 bases and V by 5 bases; bases with no gene match: 4.